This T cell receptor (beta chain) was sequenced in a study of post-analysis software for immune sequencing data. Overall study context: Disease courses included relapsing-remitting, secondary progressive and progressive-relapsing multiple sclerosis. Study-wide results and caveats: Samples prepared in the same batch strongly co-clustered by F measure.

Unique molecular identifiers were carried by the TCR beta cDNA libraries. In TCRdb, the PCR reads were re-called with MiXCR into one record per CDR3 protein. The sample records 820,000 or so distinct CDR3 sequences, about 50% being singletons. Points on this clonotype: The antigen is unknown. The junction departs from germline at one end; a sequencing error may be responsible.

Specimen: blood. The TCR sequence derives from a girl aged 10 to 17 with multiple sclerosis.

CDR3 amino acids: CAGSANQGAEQYF. For the CDR3, the DNA is TGTGCCGGCAGCGCAAACCAGGGGGCCGAGCAGTATTTT. This chain links TRBV5-8 with TRBJ2-3; 8 bases map to TRBD1. Germline-derived CDR1 and CDR2 are SGHTS and YDEGEE. The CDR3 contains 13 residues.